Shown below are 10 T cell receptor beta chains from a single sample sequenced in a study of T cells in Graves' hyperthyroidism and ophthalmopathy. From RNA transcripts, TCR beta CDR3 regions were amplified. The study used the HTBI primer set for a first-round RT-PCR of the TCR CDR3. MiXCR was run by TCRdb on the multiplex PCR reads, yielding one entry per CDR3 protein. This sample has approximately 740,000 distinct CDR3 sequences, with 12% to 15% found just once. Material: blood. These receptors were obtained from a woman under 30 with Graves' hyperthyroidism.

This clonotype showed up just a few times. An end of the junction differs from the germline gene, which may be a read error. This chain links TRBV11-2 with TRBJ2-1; maybe TRBD2 (6 bases). Germline CDR1 reads SGHAT; CDR2 reads FQNNGV. This CDR3 region has 15 residues. CDR3 in amino acids: CASSLGGGLFNERFF. For the CDR3, the DNA is TGTGCCAGCAGCCTCGGGGGAGGCCTGTTCAATGAGCGGTTCTTC.

This clonotype has ten or more counts. The V and J genes are TRBV15 and TRBJ2-1, with D possibly matching TRBD2 (6 bases). Trimming took 0 bases from V and 0 from J, leaving 12 bases between them. This CDR3 is built from 17 residues. CDR1 is LNHNV, CDR2 YYDKDF, per germline (reference sequence). This CDR3 is CATSRDKAGRSYNEQFF. CDR3 bases: TGTGCCACCAGCAGAGATAAAGCGGGCCGCTCCTACAATGAGCAGTTCTTC.

The chain recombines TRBV28 with TRBJ2-7, with no clear D. The CDR3 contains 15 residues. Trimming stripped 5 bases from V and 2 bases from J, with 16 bases between. Germline values: CDR1 MDHEN, CDR2 SYDVKM. CDR3 nucleotide sequence: TGTGCCAGCAGTCCACCCCGCAGGCCGACCTACGAGCAGTACTTC. Protein: CASSPPRRPTYEQYF.

The J gene is TRBJ2-7, the V gene TRBV30; no clear D. The CDR3 spans 13 residues. The germline V and J ends were trimmed by 2 bases and 3 bases, with 11 bases remaining between them. The germline gives CDR1 GTSNPN, CDR2 SVGIG (reference sequence). CDR3 bases: TGTGCCTGGAGTAGTAGTAGCATCTACGAGCAGTACTTC. Amino acid sequence: CAWSSSSIYEQYF.

In its sample, this clonotype was seen many times. The chain has TRBV14 and TRBJ2-2; D not certain. Germline CDR1 reads SGHDN; CDR2 reads FVKESK. The CDR3 covers 13 residues. Between the trimmed V and J ends, which lost 1 base and 6 bases, there was a span of 6 bases. The CDR3 coding sequence is TGTGCCAGCAGCCAAGGGGGATCCGGGGAGCTGTTTTTT. Translation: CASSQGGSGELFF.

The CDR3 DNA follows: TGTGCCAGCAGCGTGGGGATTTTATCGGAGACCCAGTACTTC. Its translation: CASSVGILSETQYF. The rearrangement joins TRBV9 to TRBJ2-5; no definite D call. The length of the CDR3 is 14 residues. The germline V gene has CDR1 SGDLS and CDR2 YYNGEE. The ends were cut back, 2 bases at V and 5 bases at J, with 13 bases in the middle.

This clonotype appeared a few times. The rearrangement uses TRBV7-3 and TRBJ2-2, with D perhaps assigned TRBD1 or TRBD2 (5 bases each). Trimming removed 6 bases from V and 8 bases from J, with 22 bases in between. The germline CDR1 and CDR2 sequences are SGHTA and FQGTGA. The CDR3 loop spans 16 amino acids. CDR3 in amino acids: CASRAYGTQVKGELFF. The DNA for the CDR3 is TGTGCCAGCAGGGCCTACGGGACCCAAGTAAAAGGGGAGCTGTTTTTT.

The chain uses TRBV27 and TRBJ1-5; D is undetermined. Trimming took 1 base from V and 3 from J, leaving 10 bases between them. Per the germline V gene, CDR1 is MNHEY and CDR2 is SMNVEV (reference sequence). This CDR3 contains 15 residues. This CDR3 is CASSLYHAINQPQHF. The CDR3 DNA sequence: TGTGCCAGCAGTTTATATCATGCAATCAATCAGCCCCAGCATTTT.

Comment on this clonotype: The conserved closing phenylalanine or tryptophan is absent in this CDR3, likely reflecting a read error. This chain uses TRBV5-5 with TRBJ2-3, with D perhaps matching TRBD2 (5 bases). Trimming took 4 bases from V and 4 from J, leaving 10 bases between them. CDR1 is SGHKS, CDR2 YYEKEE, per germline (reference sequence). CDR3 length equals 13 residues. Here the CDR3 reads CASSRLRADTQYY. The CDR3 bases are TGTGCCAGCAGCCGCTTGAGGGCAGATACGCAGTATTAT.

This clonotype occurred many times. V and J are TRBV30 and TRBJ1-1; a possible D gene is TRBD1 (6 bases). CDR3 size: 14 residues. CDR1 is GTSNPN, CDR2 SVGIG, per germline (reference sequence). Trimming stripped 0 bases from V and 5 bases from J, with 13 bases between. The CDR3: CAWSVWERGTEAFF. The DNA of the CDR3 is TGTGCCTGGAGTGTGTGGGAAAGGGGGACTGAAGCTTTCTTT.